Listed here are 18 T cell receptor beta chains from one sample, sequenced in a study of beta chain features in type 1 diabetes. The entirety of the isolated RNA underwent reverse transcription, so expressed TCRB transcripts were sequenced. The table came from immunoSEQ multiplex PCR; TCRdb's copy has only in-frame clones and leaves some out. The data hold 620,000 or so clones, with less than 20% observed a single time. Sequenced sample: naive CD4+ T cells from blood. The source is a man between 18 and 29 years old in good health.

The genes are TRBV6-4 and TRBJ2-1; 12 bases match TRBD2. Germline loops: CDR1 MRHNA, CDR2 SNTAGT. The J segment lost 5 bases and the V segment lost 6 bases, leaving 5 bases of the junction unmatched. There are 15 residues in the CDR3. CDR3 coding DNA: TGTGCCAGCAGCAGAACTAGCGGGGGGAACAATGAGCAGTTCTTC. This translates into CASSRTSGGNNEQFF.

In nucleotides, the CDR3 is TGTGCCAGCAGCTTACTGACAGGGGCTATTTCCCAAGAGACCCAGTACTTC. Translated: CASSLLTGAISQETQYF. The V and J genes are TRBV11-2 and TRBJ2-5; 8 bases match TRBD1. Germline CDR1 and CDR2: SGHAT and FQNNGV. The ends lost 2 bases at V and 1 base at J; junction bases unmatched: 9. The CDR3 totals 17 residues.

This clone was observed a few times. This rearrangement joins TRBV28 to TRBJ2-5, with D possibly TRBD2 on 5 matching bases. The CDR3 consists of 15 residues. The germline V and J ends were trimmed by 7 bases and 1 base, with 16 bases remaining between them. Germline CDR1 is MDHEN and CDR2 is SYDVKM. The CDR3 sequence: CASTDGAAGQETQYF. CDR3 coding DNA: TGTGCCAGCACCGACGGAGCGGCAGGCCAAGAGACCCAGTACTTC. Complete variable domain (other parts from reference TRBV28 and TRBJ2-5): DVKVTQSSRYLVKRTGEKVFLECVQDMDHENMFWYRQDPGLGLRLIYFSYDVKMKEKGDIPEGYSVSREKKERFSLILESASTNQTSMYLCASTDGAAGQETQYFGPGTRLLVL.

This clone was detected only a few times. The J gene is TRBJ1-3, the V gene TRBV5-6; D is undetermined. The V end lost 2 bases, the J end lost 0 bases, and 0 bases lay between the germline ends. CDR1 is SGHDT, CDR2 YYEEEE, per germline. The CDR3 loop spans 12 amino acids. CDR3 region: CASSFSGNTIYF. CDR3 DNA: TGTGCCAGCAGCTTCTCTGGAAACACCATATATTTT.

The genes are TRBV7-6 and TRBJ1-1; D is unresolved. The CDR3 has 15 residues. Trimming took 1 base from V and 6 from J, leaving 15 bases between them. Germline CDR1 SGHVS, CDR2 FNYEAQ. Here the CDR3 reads CASSLDPGQRSEAFF. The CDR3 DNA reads TGTGCCAGCAGCTTAGACCCAGGTCAGAGATCTGAAGCTTTCTTT.

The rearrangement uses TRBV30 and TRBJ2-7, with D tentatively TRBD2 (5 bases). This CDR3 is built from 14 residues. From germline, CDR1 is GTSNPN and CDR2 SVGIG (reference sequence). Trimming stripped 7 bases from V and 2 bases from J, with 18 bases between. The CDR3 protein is CASRGVGVTYEQYF. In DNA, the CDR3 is TGTGCCTCCCGCGGCGTCGGGGTAACCTACGAGCAGTACTTC. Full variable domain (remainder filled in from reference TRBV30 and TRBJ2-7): SQTIHQWPATLVQPVGSPLSLECTVEGTSNPNLYWYRQAAGRGLQLLFYSVGIGQISSEVPQNLSASRPQDRQFILSSKKLLLSDSGFYLCASRGVGVTYEQYFGPGTRLTVT.

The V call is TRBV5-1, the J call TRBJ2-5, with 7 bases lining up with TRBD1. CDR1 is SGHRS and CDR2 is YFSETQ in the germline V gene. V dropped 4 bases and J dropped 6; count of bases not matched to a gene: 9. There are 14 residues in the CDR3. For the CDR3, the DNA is TGCGCCAGCAGCCCAACGACAGGGTGGAAGACCCAGTACTTC. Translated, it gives CASSPTTGWKTQYF.

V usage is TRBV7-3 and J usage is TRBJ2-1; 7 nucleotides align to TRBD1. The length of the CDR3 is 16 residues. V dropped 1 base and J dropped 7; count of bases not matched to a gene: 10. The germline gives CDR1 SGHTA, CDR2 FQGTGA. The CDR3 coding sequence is TGTGCCAGCAGCTTAAACCGACAGGGTTTTAGAAATGAGCAGTTCTTC. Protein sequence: CASSLNRQGFRNEQFF.

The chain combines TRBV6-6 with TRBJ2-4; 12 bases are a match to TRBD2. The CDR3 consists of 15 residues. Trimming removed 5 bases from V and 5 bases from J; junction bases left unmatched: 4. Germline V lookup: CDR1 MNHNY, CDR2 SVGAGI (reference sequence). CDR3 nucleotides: TGTGCCAGCAGTCTAGCGGGGGGGCTTGAAAACATTCAGTACTTC. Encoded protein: CASSLAGGLENIQYF.

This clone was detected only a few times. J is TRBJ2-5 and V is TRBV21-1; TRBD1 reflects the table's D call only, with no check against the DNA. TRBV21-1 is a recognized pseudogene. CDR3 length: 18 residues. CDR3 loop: CASSKAGTATPPAKTQYF. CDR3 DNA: TGTGCCAGCAGCAAAGCAGGGACAGCCACCCCCCCCGCAAAGACCCAGTACTTC.

The CDR3 sequence is CASRQGTDTQYF. The CDR3 DNA follows: TGTGCCAGCAGGCAGGGGACAGATACGCAGTATTTT. V usage is TRBV6-6 and J usage is TRBJ2-3; D might be TRBD1 (6 bases). This CDR3 contains 12 residues. V was shortened by 6 bases and J by 3 bases, with 7 bases between the two germline ends. From germline, CDR1 is MNHNY and CDR2 SVGAGI (reference sequence).

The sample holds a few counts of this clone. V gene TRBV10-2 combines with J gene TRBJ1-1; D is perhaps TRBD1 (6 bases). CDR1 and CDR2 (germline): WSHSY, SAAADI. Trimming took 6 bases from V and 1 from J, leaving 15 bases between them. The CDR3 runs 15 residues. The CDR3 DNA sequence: TGCGCCAGCAGACCGGACAGCACGCCGAACACTGAAGCTTTCTTT. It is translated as CASRPDSTPNTEAFF.

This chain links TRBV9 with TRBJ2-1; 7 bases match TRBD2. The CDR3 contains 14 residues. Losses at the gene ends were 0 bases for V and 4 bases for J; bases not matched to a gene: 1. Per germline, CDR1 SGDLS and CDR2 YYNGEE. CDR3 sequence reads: CASSVAAGYNEQFF. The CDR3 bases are TGTGCCAGCAGCGTAGCAGCGGGATACAATGAGCAGTTCTTC.

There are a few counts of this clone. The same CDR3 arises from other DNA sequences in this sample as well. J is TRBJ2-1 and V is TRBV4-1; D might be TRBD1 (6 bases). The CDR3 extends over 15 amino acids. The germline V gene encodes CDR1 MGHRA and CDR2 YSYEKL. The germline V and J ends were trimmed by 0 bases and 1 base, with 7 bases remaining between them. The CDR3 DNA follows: TGCGCCAGCAGCCAAGACAGGGGATCCTACAATGAGCAGTTCTTC. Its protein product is CASSQDRGSYNEQFF.

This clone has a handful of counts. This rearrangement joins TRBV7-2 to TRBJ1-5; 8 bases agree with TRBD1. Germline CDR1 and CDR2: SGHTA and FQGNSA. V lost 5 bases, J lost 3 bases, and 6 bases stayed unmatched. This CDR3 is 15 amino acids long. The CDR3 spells CASSRDRGTNQPQHF. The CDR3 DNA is TGTGCCAGCAGCCGCGACAGGGGCACCAATCAGCCCCAGCATTTT.

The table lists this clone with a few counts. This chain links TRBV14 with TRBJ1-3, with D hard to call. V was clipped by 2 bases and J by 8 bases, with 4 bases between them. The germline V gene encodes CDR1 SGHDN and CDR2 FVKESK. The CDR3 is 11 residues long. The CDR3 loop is CASSQTDTIYF. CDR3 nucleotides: TGTGCCAGCAGCCAAACGGACACCATATATTTT.

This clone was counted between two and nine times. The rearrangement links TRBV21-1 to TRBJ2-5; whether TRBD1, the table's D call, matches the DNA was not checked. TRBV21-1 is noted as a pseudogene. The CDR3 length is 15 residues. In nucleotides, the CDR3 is TGTGCCAGCACCTGGGACAGGGGGCGCGGGGAGACCCAGTACTTC. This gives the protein CASTWDRGRGETQYF.

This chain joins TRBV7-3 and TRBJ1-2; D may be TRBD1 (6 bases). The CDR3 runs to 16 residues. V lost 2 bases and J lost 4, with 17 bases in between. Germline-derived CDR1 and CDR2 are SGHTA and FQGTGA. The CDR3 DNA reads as TGTGCCAGCAGCTTAGAGGGTTCCAGGGGTATCTATGGCTACACCTTC. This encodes CASSLEGSRGIYGYTF.